This is a list of T cell receptor beta chains from one sample in a study of identifying expanded T cells in peripheral blood. Repertoires were generated with immunoSEQ multiplex PCR, while TCRdb's copy carries only in-frame clones and drops some. This sample has 90,000 or so clones, with 85% to 90% found just once. Source material: blood. Receptors originate from a person aged 18-70 years in good health. Each CDR3 is given with its conserved first and last residue. The D gene is left open where the match is weak. Clone sizes are given selectively: once, few, many, or a class where the clone is expanded.

d_call	j_call	v_call	clone_size	cdr3_nt	cdr3_aa
.	TRBJ1-1	TRBV10-1	.	TGCGCCAGCAACCCGGGAGGGGTGAACACTGAAGCTTTCTTT	CASNPGGVNTEAFF
TRBD1	TRBJ1-1	TRBV28	.	TGTGCCAGCAGTACCCCCCGGACAGGGGGCTCAGTACGGGCTTTCTTT	CASSTPRTGGSVRAFF
TRBD1	TRBJ1-5	TRBV5-1	.	TGCGCCAGCAGCTTGGAACCGGGCGGGACAGGGGGTTATCAGCCCCAGCATTTT	CASSLEPGGTGGYQPQHF
.	TRBJ1-5	TRBV4-1	once	TGCGCCAGCAGCCAAGATGCCGGGAGAAATCAGCCCCAGCATTTT	CASSQDAGRNQPQHF
TRBD1	TRBJ2-7	TRBV29-1	.	TGCAGCGTTAGGACAGGGGGTTACGAGCAGTACTTC	CSVRTGGYEQYF
.	TRBJ2-5	TRBV6-6	.	TGTGCCAGCACCGACTCGAGTACGCCTTCAGAGACCCAGTACTTC	CASTDSSTPSETQYF
.	TRBJ2-3	TRBV30	.	TGTGCCTGGACCCCAGGTCCGATAAAGAGCACAGATACGCAGTATTTT	CAWTPGPIKSTDTQYF
.	TRBJ2-7	TRBV6-5	.	TGTGCCAGCAGTTCCCGGGCCGGTTCCTACGAGCAGTACTTC	CASSSRAGSYEQYF
TRBD2	TRBJ2-7	TRBV6-5	.	TGTGCCAGCAGTTCGGGGGGTGCGGAATACGAGCAGTACTTC	CASSSGGAEYEQYF
.	TRBJ1-3	TRBV18	.	TGTGCCAGCTCACCACCGACCAGGGGTGGTGGAAACACCATATATTTT	CASSPPTRGGGNTIYF
.	TRBJ1-5	TRBV5-6	.	TGTGCCAGCAGCTACCTCCGGGGACTAAATCAGCCCCAGCATTTT	CASSYLRGLNQPQHF
.	TRBJ1-3	TRBV5-6	.	TGTGCCAGCAGCTCCGCTATGGGCCGGGACACCATATATTTT	CASSSAMGRDTIYF
.	TRBJ2-7	TRBV5-5	.	TGTGCCAGCAGCTTGTTGATACAGGGTAGCTCCTACGAGCAGTACTTC	CASSLLIQGSSYEQYF
.	TRBJ2-3	TRBV9	.	TGTGCCAGCAGTGACATCACAGATACGCAGTATTTT	CASSDITDTQYF
TRBD1	TRBJ1-2	TRBV6-5	.	TGTGCCAGCAGTTCCATTCTACAGGGGAACTATGGCTACACCTTC	CASSSILQGNYGYTF
.	TRBJ2-7	TRBV15	once	TGTGCCACCAGCAGGGAATGGGAGGGGGCGAGGTTATACGAGCAGTACTTC	CATSREWEGARLYEQYF
TRBD1	TRBJ2-5	TRBV7-6	.	TGTGCCAGCAGCCCTGGGGGTTGGGACAGGGGGTACCAAGAGACCCAGTACTTC	CASSPGGWDRGYQETQYF
TRBD2	TRBJ2-7	TRBV13	once	TGTGCCAGCAGCTCGACTAGCGGGGGTAACTACGAGCAGTACTTC	CASSSTSGGNYEQYF
TRBD2	TRBJ2-7	TRBV28	.	TGTGCCAGCAGTTCACCCCCGGGGGGGCCCTACGAGCAGTACTTC	CASSSPPGGPYEQYF
.	TRBJ1-2	TRBV6-5	.	TGTGCCTCCCGGGGCCAGGAGGGATATGGCTACACCTTC	CASRGQEGYGYTF
.	TRBJ1-1	TRBV7-2	once	TGTGCCAGCAGCTTAGCACGCCTTGAAGCTTTCTTT	CASSLARLEAFF
.	TRBJ2-7	TRBV7-2	.	TGTGCCAGCAGTAGGGGGGGATTCGAGTACGAGCAGTACTTC	CASSRGGFEYEQYF
.	TRBJ1-3	TRBV7-2	.	TGTGCCAGCAGCTTAGAACAAATCGTCGGGCAGTGGGGTTTT	CASSLEQIVGQWGF